These 23 T cell receptor beta chains were sequenced from one sample in a study of T cells after yellow fever vaccination. TCRdb reprocessed the 5' RACE reads via MiXCR and lists one record per CDR3 protein. The sample has some 600,000 distinct CDR3 sequences, approximately 13% seen once. Specimen: PBMCs, collected on the day of the yellow fever booster vaccination. These receptors were collected from a man aged 25-45 years who received the YFV17D yellow fever vaccine.

This clonotype was seen a handful of times. The chain employs TRBV12-3 or TRBV12-4 and TRBJ2-5; D not resolved. There are 13 residues in the CDR3. V dropped 3 bases and J dropped 2 bases, with 7 bases sitting between them. In DNA, the CDR3 is TGTGCCAGCAGTTTTGGCGAACAAGAGACCCAGTACTTC. Translated, it gives CASSFGEQETQYF.

The table lists this clonotype with a few counts. The chain recombines TRBV10-2 with TRBJ2-1; 15 bases are shared with TRBD2. The CDR3 sequence is 18 residues long. Germline V lookup: CDR1 WSHSY, CDR2 SAAADI. Trimming cost V 2 bases and J 4 bases; bases outside gene matches: 6. The CDR3 nucleotides read TGCGCCAGCAGTGAGGTGGGGACTAGCGGGAGGATATACAATGAGCAGTTCTTC. Translation: CASSEVGTSGRIYNEQFF.

This chain links TRBV20-1 with TRBJ2-1; 12 positions agree with TRBD2. The CDR3 is made up of 16 amino acids. From germline, CDR1 is DFQATT and CDR2 SNEGSKA (reference sequence). V shed 5 bases and J 0 bases; nucleotides not matched to a gene: 5. As DNA, the CDR3 is TGCAGTGCTGCCTTACTAGCGGGAGGCTCCTACAATGAGCAGTTCTTC. This codes for CSAALLAGGSYNEQFF.

This clonotype turned up a few times. The V call is TRBV7-3, the J call TRBJ1-2, with TRBD1 identical over 7 bases. V shed 3 bases and J 1 base; nucleotides not matched to a gene: 11. Per germline, CDR1 SGHTA and CDR2 FQGTGA. This CDR3 is 17 amino acids long. This CDR3 reads CASSFSGGAWGNYGYTF. In DNA form, the CDR3 reads TGTGCCAGCAGCTTCTCAGGGGGGGCCTGGGGTAACTATGGCTACACCTTC. Based on the CDR3 plus reference TRBV7-3 and TRBJ1-2, the full variable domain is GAGVSQTPSNKVTEKGKYVELRCDPISGHTALYWYRQSLGQGPEFLIYFQGTGAADDSGLPNDRFFAVRPEGSVSTLKIQRTERGDSAVYLCASSFSGGAWGNYGYTFGSGTRLTVV.

A few counts support this clonotype. CDR3 sequence reads: CASSSTSGRQETQYF. In DNA form, the CDR3 reads TGTGCCAGCAGTTCGACTAGCGGGCGCCAAGAGACCCAGTACTTC. J is TRBJ2-5 and V is TRBV6-5; 10 positions agree with TRBD2. The germline CDR1 and CDR2 sequences are MNHEY and SVGAGI. The CDR3 contains 15 residues. Germline trimming cut 4 bases from V and 1 base from J; bases unmatched to any gene: 3.

The rearrangement joins TRBV6-2 or TRBV6-3 to TRBJ2-1; 9 nucleotides align to TRBD2. Germline CDR1 is MNHEY and CDR2 is SVGEGT. Trimming at V came to 7 bases and at J to 10 bases, leaving 8 bases not matched to a gene. This CDR3 has 13 residues. CDR3 sequence: CASNVAGAGEQFF. DNA for the CDR3: TGTGCCAGCAACGTAGCGGGAGCTGGGGAGCAGTTCTTC.

This clonotype was recorded a few times. CDR3 sequence reads: CASRAGHKNTEAFF. The CDR3, as DNA: TGTGCCAGCAGAGCGGGACATAAGAACACTGAAGCTTTCTTT. The chain combines TRBV6-2 or TRBV6-3 with TRBJ1-1, with a weak D call TRBD1 (6 bases). V was cut by 6 bases and J by 1 base, with 12 bases left in between. The CDR3 totals 14 residues. Germline CDR1 is MNHEY and CDR2 is SVGEGT.

This clonotype has only a few counts. The rearrangement links TRBV4-3 to TRBJ2-3; possibly TRBD2 for D (5 bases). The germline CDR1 and CDR2 sequences are LGHNA and YSLEER. The CDR3 is made up of 17 amino acids. The V end lost 2 bases, the J end lost 4 bases, and 19 bases lay between the germline ends. In DNA, the CDR3 is TGCGCCAGCAGCCAAAATGGCGCGCAGCGGAACGCAGATACGCAGTATTTT. This translates into CASSQNGAQRNADTQYF.

The rearrangement uses TRBV30 and TRBJ2-2; TRBD2 matches at 15 bases. CDR1 is GTSNPN and CDR2 is SVGIG in the germline V gene (reference sequence). CDR3 length: 16 residues. V trimming: 7 bases; J trimming: 4 bases; junction bases outside the gene matches: 7. The DNA of the CDR3 is TGTGCCTTCCGGACTAGCGGGAGGGCCGGCACCGGGGAGCTGTTTTTT. It is translated as CAFRTSGRAGTGELFF.

The chain combines TRBV5-3 with TRBJ2-7; TRBD1 matches at 10 bases. TRBV5-3 is an open reading frame, and its role is uncertain. This CDR3 contains 17 residues. V gave up 9 bases and J gave up 3 bases; unmatched junction bases: 18. CDR3 DNA: TGTGCCATCGCCCCCGGGACAGGGGTGAGGTCGGACTACGAGCAGTACTTC. Translation gives CAIAPGTGVRSDYEQYF.

This clonotype was recorded at least ten times. The rearrangement joins TRBV6-6 to TRBJ1-1; no reliable D call. Germline CDR1 and CDR2: MNHNY and SVGAGI (reference sequence). CDR3 length: 11 residues. The ends were cut back, 7 bases at V and 8 bases at J, with 11 bases in the middle. This CDR3 reads CASTGPPEAFF. In DNA, the CDR3 is TGTGCCAGCACTGGACCCCCCGAAGCTTTCTTT.

The rearrangement joins TRBV10-3 to TRBJ1-1; perhaps TRBD1 as D (5 bases). This CDR3 has 13 residues. Trimming shortened V by 6 bases and J by 5 bases, and 13 bases separated the two germline ends. Germline CDR1 and CDR2: ENHRY and SYGVKD. CDR3 amino acids: CAISGGFGTEAFF. Here the CDR3 DNA reads TGTGCCATCAGCGGGGGATTTGGGACTGAAGCTTTCTTT.

The V gene is TRBV29-1, the J gene TRBJ2-7; possibly TRBD1 or TRBD2 for D (5 bases each). In germline, CDR1 is SQVTM, CDR2 ANQGSEA. The CDR3 length is 15 residues. V dropped 6 bases and J dropped 7 bases, with 25 bases sitting between them. This CDR3 reads CSVTKPRAQGREQYF. In nucleotides, the CDR3 is TGCAGCGTGACAAAACCCCGGGCTCAGGGACGGGAGCAGTACTTC.

This clonotype was seen a few times. The V call is TRBV3-1, the J call TRBJ1-1; no clear D. This CDR3 has 15 amino acids. Between the trimmed V and J ends, which lost 1 base and 1 base, there was a span of 10 bases. Germline CDR1 is LGHDT and CDR2 is YNNKEL (reference sequence). This CDR3 reads CASSQGNTRNTEAFF. CDR3 coding DNA: TGTGCCAGCAGCCAAGGAAATACGAGGAACACTGAAGCTTTCTTT.

This clonotype has more than one count but fewer than ten. The chain carries TRBV14 and TRBJ2-7; D gene unclear. Germline V CDR1 and CDR2: SGHDN, FVKESK. Deletions cut 1 base from V and 13 bases from J, with 11 bases between. The CDR3 covers 11 residues. CDR3 amino acids: CASSQVRERYF. The CDR3 DNA sequence: TGTGCCAGCAGCCAAGTCAGAGAAAGATACTTC.

This clonotype was seen a handful of times. The V gene is TRBV10-3, the J gene TRBJ2-2; D possibly corresponds to TRBD2 (6 bases). The CDR3 covers 18 residues. Trimming pared 4 bases from V and 6 bases from J, leaving 24 bases between. The germline gives CDR1 ENHRY, CDR2 SYGVKD. The DNA of the CDR3 is TGTGCCATCAGTGGGGCGAGACTAGAGCTCGGCGCCTCCGGGGAGCTGTTTTTT. Translating it yields CAISGARLELGASGELFF.

This clonotype has just a few counts. The chain combines TRBV7-3 with TRBJ2-3, with TRBD2 matching 9 bases. The CDR3 is 17 residues long. In germline, CDR1 is SGHTA, CDR2 FQGTGA. The trim removed 0 bases at V and 2 bases at J, leaving 6 bases unmatched. The CDR3 region has the DNA TGTGCCAGCAGCTTAACAGGGCCTAGCGGGACCACAGATACGCAGTATTTT. It codes for CASSLTGPSGTTDTQYF.

In this sample, this clonotype turned up many times. This sequence joins TRBV7-2 and TRBJ1-3; D is unresolved. The length of the CDR3 is 14 residues. The V end was cut by 1 base, the J end by 0 bases, with 4 bases between. Germline CDR1 reads SGHTA; CDR2 reads FQGNSA. CDR3 region: CASSLGFSGNTIYF. The CDR3 DNA reads TGTGCCAGCAGCTTAGGGTTCTCTGGAAACACCATATATTTT.

In its sample, this clonotype was seen many times. The chain uses TRBV7-8 and TRBJ1-1; D ambiguous. Deletions cut 5 bases from V and 4 bases from J, with 17 bases between. Germline V gene lookup returns CDR1 SGHVS and CDR2 FQNEAQ. This CDR3 region has 15 residues. Here the CDR3 reads CASSLLWLLSTEAFF. In DNA form, the CDR3 reads TGTGCCAGCAGCCTTTTATGGCTCCTAAGCACTGAAGCTTTCTTT.

This clonotype was detected a few times. The chain uses TRBV5-1 and TRBJ2-5; D gene uncertain. The CDR3 is 13 amino acids. With 7 bases removed from V and 3 bases from J, the gap between germline ends came to 13 bases. From germline, CDR1 is SGHRS and CDR2 YFSETQ. Here the CDR3 reads CASDTGDKETQYF. CDR3 DNA: TGCGCCAGCGATACGGGTGATAAAGAGACCCAGTACTTC.

This clonotype has just a few counts. The chain couples TRBV29-1 to TRBJ1-5, with 8 bases lining up with TRBD1. The junction had 7 bases not matched to a gene; V was cut back by 5 bases and J by 7 bases. Germline CDR1 is SQVTM and CDR2 is ANQGSEA. CDR3 size: 13 residues. The CDR3 spells CSVRTGSGQPQHF. The CDR3 nucleotides read TGCAGCGTTCGGACAGGGAGCGGGCAGCCCCAGCATTTT.

This rearrangement joins TRBV14 to TRBJ2-7; D is unclear. The CDR3 consists of 14 residues. Looked up from germline, CDR1 is SGHDN and CDR2 is FVKESK. The germline V and J ends were trimmed by 7 bases and 5 bases, with 18 bases remaining between them. The CDR3 DNA is TGTGCCAGCATAAAACCCCGTGGACCCCACGAGCAGTACTTC. Protein product: CASIKPRGPHEQYF.

The chain has TRBV9 and TRBJ2-7; 15 bases line up with TRBD2. The CDR3 loop spans 16 amino acids. The V and J ends lost 5 bases and 6 bases, in that order; junction bases with no gene match: 9. CDR1 SGDLS and CDR2 YYNGEE come from the germline V gene. The CDR3 sequence: CASSPGLAGGQGEQYF. In DNA, the CDR3 is TGTGCCAGCAGTCCCGGACTAGCGGGAGGGCAAGGCGAGCAGTACTTC. Complete variable domain (other parts from reference TRBV9 and TRBJ2-7): DSGVTQTPKHLITATGQRVTLRCSPRSGDLSVYWYQQSLDQGLQFLIQYYNGEERAKGNILERFSAQQFPDLHSELNLSSLELGDSALYFCASSPGLAGGQGEQYFGPGTRLTVT.